A selection of T cell receptor beta chains follows, all from one sample in a study of blood T cell repertoires in COVID-19. Generated by immunoSEQ multiplex PCR, the TCRdb table keeps only in-frame clones and is missing some. This table holds 120,000 or so clones, 70% to 90% found once. Material: peripheral blood. The receptor source for this set is a man aged 55 to 69 with acute or convalescent COVID-19. The CDR3 runs from the conserved cysteine through the conserved F or W. D genes are given only for firm matches. Only some rows state a clone size, as once, few, many or a class for expanded clones.

v_call,d_call,j_call,clone_size,cdr3_nt,cdr3_aa
TRBV7-2,NA,TRBJ2-1,once,TGTGCCAGCAGCTTAGATCCCGGCGGTCCGCTAATCTTCTTC,CASSLDPGGPLIFF
TRBV3-1/TRBV3-2,NA,TRBJ1-2,few,TGTGCCAGCAGCCAAGACAGGGGCTCTGGCTACACCTTC,CASSQDRGSGYTF
TRBV19,NA,TRBJ1-3,NA,TGTGCCAGTAGTATTGGGCCGAGCTCTGGAAACACCATATATTTT,CASSIGPSSGNTIYF
TRBV6-6,NA,TRBJ2-7,few,TGTGCCAGCAGCCGCTCGGGGTACGAGCAGTACTTC,CASSRSGYEQYF
TRBV4-1,TRBD1,TRBJ2-7,NA,TGCGCCAGCAGCCAGAGACAGGGGAACGAGCAGTACTTC,CASSQRQGNEQYF
TRBV27,TRBD1,TRBJ1-2,few,TGTGCCAGCAGTCGACAGGGTGAGATCTATGGCTACACCTTC,CASSRQGEIYGYTF
TRBV14,TRBD1,TRBJ2-7,NA,TGTGCCAGCACAACGGGACAGGGGTCGGGTGAGCAGTACTTC,CASTTGQGSGEQYF
TRBV11-1,TRBD1,TRBJ1-1,few,TGTGCCAGCAGCTTCACGACAGGGGCTCCGAACACTGAAGCTTTCTTT,CASSFTTGAPNTEAFF
TRBV5-6,NA,TRBJ1-6,few,TGTGCCAGCACCCGCCGTGGGGGCGTTAATTCACCCCTCCACTTT,CASTRRGGVNSPLHF
TRBV24-1,TRBD1,TRBJ2-2,NA,TGTGCCACCAAGGGGACAGCGAACACCGGGGAGCTGTTTTTT,CATKGTANTGELFF